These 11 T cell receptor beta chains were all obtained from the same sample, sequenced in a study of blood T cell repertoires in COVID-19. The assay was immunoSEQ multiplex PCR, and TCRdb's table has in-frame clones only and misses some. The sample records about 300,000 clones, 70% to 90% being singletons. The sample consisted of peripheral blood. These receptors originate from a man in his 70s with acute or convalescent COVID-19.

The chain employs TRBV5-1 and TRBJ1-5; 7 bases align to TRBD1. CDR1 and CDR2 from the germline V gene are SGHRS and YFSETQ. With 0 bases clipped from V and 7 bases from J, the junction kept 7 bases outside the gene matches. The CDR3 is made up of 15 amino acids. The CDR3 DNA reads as TGCGCCAGCAGCTTGGAGGGGCAGGGGGGCCAGCCCCAGCATTTT. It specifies CASSLEGQGGQPQHF.

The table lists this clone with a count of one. This chain's CDR3 is CASSQGGGGFYGYTF. As DNA, the CDR3 is TGTGCCAGCAGCCAAGGCGGTGGCGGGTTCTATGGCTACACCTTC. The chain carries TRBV3-1 (or the pseudogene TRBV3-2) and TRBJ1-2; D gene ambiguous. In germline, CDR1 is LGHDT, CDR2 YNNKEL (reference sequence). Trimming cost V 1 base and J 4 bases, with 13 bases left between them. This CDR3 region has 15 residues.

CDR3 region: CASSPGQIKYF. Here the CDR3 DNA reads TGTGCCAGCTCGCCCGGACAGATCAAGTACTTC. The chain joins TRBV18 to TRBJ2-4; possibly TRBD1 for D (6 bases). Deletions cut 6 bases from V and 14 bases from J, with 14 bases between. This CDR3 is built from 11 residues. The V gene's germline CDR1 is KGHSH and CDR2 LQKENI.

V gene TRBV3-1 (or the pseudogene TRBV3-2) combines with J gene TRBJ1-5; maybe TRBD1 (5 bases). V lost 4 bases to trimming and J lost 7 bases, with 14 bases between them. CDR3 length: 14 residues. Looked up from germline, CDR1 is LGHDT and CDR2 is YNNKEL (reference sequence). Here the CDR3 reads CASSPYRGGQPQHF. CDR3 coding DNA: TGTGCCAGCAGCCCTTATCGTGGGGGGCAGCCCCAGCATTTT.

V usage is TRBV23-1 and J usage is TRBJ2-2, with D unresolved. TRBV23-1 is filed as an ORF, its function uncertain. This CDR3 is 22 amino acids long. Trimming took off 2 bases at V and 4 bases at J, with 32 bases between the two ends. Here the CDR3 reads CASSQPNCSPLNYTLSTGELFF. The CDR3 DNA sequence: TGCGCCAGCAGTCAACCGAACTGTTCCCCCCTAAACTACACCTTGAGCACCGGGGAGCTGTTTTTT.

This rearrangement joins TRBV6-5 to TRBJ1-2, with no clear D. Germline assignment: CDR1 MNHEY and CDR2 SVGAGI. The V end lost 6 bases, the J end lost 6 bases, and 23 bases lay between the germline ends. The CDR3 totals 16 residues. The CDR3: CASSYQIGPGRNGYTF. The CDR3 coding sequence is TGTGCCAGCAGCTACCAGATCGGCCCTGGGAGGAATGGCTACACCTTC.

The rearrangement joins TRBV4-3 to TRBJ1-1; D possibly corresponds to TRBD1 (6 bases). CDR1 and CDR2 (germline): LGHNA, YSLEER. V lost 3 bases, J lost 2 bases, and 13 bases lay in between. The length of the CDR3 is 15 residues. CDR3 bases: TGCGCCAGCAGCCACAAAGGCAGGGGAAACACTGAAGCTTTCTTT. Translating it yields CASSHKGRGNTEAFF.

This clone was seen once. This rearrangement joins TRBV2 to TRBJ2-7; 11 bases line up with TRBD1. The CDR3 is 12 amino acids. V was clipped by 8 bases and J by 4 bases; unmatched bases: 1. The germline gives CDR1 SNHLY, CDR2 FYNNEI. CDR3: CASRDRGYEQYF. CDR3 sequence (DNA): TGTGCCAGCCGGGACAGGGGGTACGAGCAGTACTTC. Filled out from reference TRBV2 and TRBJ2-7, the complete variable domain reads EPEVTQTPSHQVTQMGQEVILRCVPISNHLYFYWYRQILGQKVEFLVSFYNNEISEKSEIFDDQFSVERPDGSNFTLKIRSTKLEDSAMYFCASRDRGYEQYFGPGTRLTVT.

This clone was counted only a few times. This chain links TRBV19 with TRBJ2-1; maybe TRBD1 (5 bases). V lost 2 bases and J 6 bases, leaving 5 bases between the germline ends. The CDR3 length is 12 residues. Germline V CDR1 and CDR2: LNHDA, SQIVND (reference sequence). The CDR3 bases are TGTGCCAGTAGTATACAGGGCAATGAGCAGTTCTTC. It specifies CASSIQGNEQFF. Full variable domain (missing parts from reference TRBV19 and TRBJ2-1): DGGITQSPKYLFRKEGQNVTLSCEQNLNHDAMYWYRQDPGQGLRLIYYSQIVNDFQKGDIAEGYSVSREKKESFPLTVTSAQKNPTAFYLCASSIQGNEQFFGPGTRLTVL.

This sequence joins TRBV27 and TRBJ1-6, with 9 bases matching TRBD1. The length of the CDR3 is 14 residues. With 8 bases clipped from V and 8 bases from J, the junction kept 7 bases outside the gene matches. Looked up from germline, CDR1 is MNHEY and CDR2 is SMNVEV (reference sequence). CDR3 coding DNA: TGTGCCAGCCGACGGACAGGGGACTATTCACCCCTCCACTTT. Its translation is CASRRTGDYSPLHF.

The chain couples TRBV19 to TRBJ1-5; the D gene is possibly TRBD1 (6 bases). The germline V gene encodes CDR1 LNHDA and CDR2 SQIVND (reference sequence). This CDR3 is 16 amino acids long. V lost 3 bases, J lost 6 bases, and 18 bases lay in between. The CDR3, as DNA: TGTGCCAGTAGTATTCTCACCAGGGGAAAGGGTCAGCCCCAGCATTTT. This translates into CASSILTRGKGQPQHF.